The 26 T cell receptor beta chains listed next were all sequenced from one sample in a study of blood T cell repertoires in COVID-19. Clones were sequenced by immunoSEQ multiplex PCR, and TCRdb holds only the in-frame ones, with some missing. Among roughly 140,000 clones listed, over 75% were seen once. Sequenced material: peripheral blood. These receptors all stem from a woman aged 40 to 50 with acute or convalescent COVID-19.

The chain combines TRBV29-1 with TRBJ1-1; maybe TRBD1 (6 bases). Germline V gene sequence: CDR1 SQVTM, CDR2 ANQGSEA. The CDR3 length is 13 residues. The V and J ends lost 8 bases and 4 bases respectively, with 17 bases between them. CDR3 region: CSPREGEGTEAFF. CDR3 DNA sequence: TGCAGCCCGAGGGAGGGGGAGGGCACTGAAGCTTTCTTT.

The V gene is TRBV4-2, the J gene TRBJ1-1; 9 bases agree with TRBD1. Germline assignment: CDR1 LGHNA and CDR2 YNFKEQ. The trim removed 5 bases at V and 7 bases at J, leaving 11 bases unmatched. This CDR3 comprises 15 residues. The CDR3: CASSVTRDRVGEAFF. As DNA, the CDR3 is TGTGCCAGCAGCGTAACCCGGGACAGGGTTGGTGAAGCTTTCTTT.

This clone was seen once. The chain joins TRBV28 to TRBJ2-3; 16 positions agree with TRBD2. The CDR3 extends over 16 amino acids. After removal of 6 bases from V and 7 bases from J, the junction contained 7 bases not matched to a gene. From germline, CDR1 is MDHEN and CDR2 SYDVKM. As DNA, the CDR3 is TGTGCCAGCAGACCCGGGACTAGCGGGGGGGCGAATACGCAGTATTTT. The encoded protein is CASRPGTSGGANTQYF.

J is TRBJ2-4 and V is TRBV29-1, with D perhaps TRBD1 (7 bases). The CDR3 extends over 13 amino acids. From germline, CDR1 is SQVTM and CDR2 ANQGSEA. Trimming left V 1 base short and J 7 bases short, with 11 bases between. CDR3 coding DNA: TGCAGCGTTGAAGCAGCAGGGGGGAACATTCAGTACTTC. This sequence encodes CSVEAAGGNIQYF.

This sequence joins TRBV6-5 and TRBJ2-1, with 7 bases identical to TRBD1. Germline V gene sequence: CDR1 MNHEY, CDR2 SVGAGI. The CDR3 loop spans 13 amino acids. The V and J ends lost 6 bases and 6 bases, in that order; junction bases with no gene match: 5. CDR3 residues: CASRETGTNEQFF. CDR3 bases: TGTGCCAGCAGGGAGACAGGGACCAATGAGCAGTTCTTC.

V gene TRBV27 combines with J gene TRBJ2-5; TRBD1 is a possible D gene (5 bases). From germline, CDR1 is MNHEY and CDR2 SMNVEV (reference sequence). V gave up 0 bases and J gave up 3 bases, with 11 bases separating them. The CDR3 has 15 residues. DNA for the CDR3: TGTGCCAGCAGTTTATCGACAGAAACTAAAGAGACCCAGTACTTC. It codes for CASSLSTETKETQYF.

This chain links TRBV5-6 with TRBJ2-3, with 10 nucleotides matching TRBD2. V gave up 3 bases and J gave up 4 bases; unmatched junction bases: 11. This CDR3 is built from 17 residues. CDR1 is SGHDT and CDR2 is YYEEEE in the germline V gene. The DNA of the CDR3 is TGTGCCAGCAGCTCCCTAGGGAGCGGGGGGGCCGCAGATACGCAGTATTTT. Its protein product is CASSSLGSGGAADTQYF.

This clone has just a few counts. A read error may account for a junction end that differs from germline. The chain couples TRBV7-2 to TRBJ2-3, with 9 positions matching TRBD2. Per germline, CDR1 SGHTA and CDR2 FQGNSA. The CDR3 covers 12 residues. CDR3 DNA: TGTGCCAGCAGTTATACTAGCGGGTCCCGGGATTTT. This sequence encodes CASSYTSGSRDF. Variable domain in full (rest from reference TRBV7-2 and TRBJ2-3): GAGVSQSPSNKVTEKGKDVELRCDPISGHTALYWYRQSLGQGLEFLIYFQGNSAPDKSGLPSDRFSAERTGGSVSTLTIQRTQQEDSAVYLCASSYTSGSRDFGPGTRLTVL.

The chain uses TRBV4-2 and TRBJ2-7; 8 bases align to TRBD2. In germline, CDR1 is LGHNA, CDR2 YNFKEQ. J gave up 4 bases and V 0 bases, and 5 bases lay outside the gene matches. The CDR3 covers 15 residues. CDR3 sequence: CASSQDNGGEYEQYF. The CDR3 coding sequence is TGTGCCAGCAGCCAAGATAACGGGGGGGAGTACGAGCAGTACTTC.

V is TRBV19 and J is TRBJ1-2; 7 positions agree with TRBD1. The CDR3 is 17 amino acids. Trimming took 5 bases from V and 2 from J; bases not matched to a gene: 14. Per germline, CDR1 LNHDA and CDR2 SQIVND (reference sequence). The CDR3 region is CASSPGTVPNLNYGYTF. The CDR3 nucleotides are TGTGCCAGTAGTCCAGGGACAGTTCCTAACCTAAACTATGGCTACACCTTC.

This clone has just one count. This chain uses TRBV4-2 with TRBJ1-4; D unresolved. CDR3 length: 13 amino acids. V lost 0 bases and J lost 7, with 6 bases in between. Looked up from germline, CDR1 is LGHNA and CDR2 is YNFKEQ. CDR3 protein: CASSQDLGEKLFF. CDR3 in DNA: TGTGCCAGCAGCCAAGACCTAGGTGAAAAACTGTTTTTT.

The chain uses TRBV6-1 and TRBJ1-5; D gene unclear. The V gene lost 1 base and the J gene lost 4 bases, with 11 bases spanning the gap. Germline CDR1 and CDR2: MNHNS and SASEGT. This CDR3 region has 15 residues. The CDR3 coding sequence is TGTGCCAGCAGTGAAGAAGGAGAGCTAAATCAGCCCCAGCATTTT. It encodes CASSEEGELNQPQHF.

This sequence joins TRBV6-1 and TRBJ1-5, with D tentatively TRBD1 (5 bases). The CDR3 runs to 16 residues. Per germline, CDR1 MNHNS and CDR2 SASEGT. Between the trimmed V and J ends, which lost 3 bases and 1 base, there was a span of 13 bases. DNA for the CDR3: TGTGCCAGCAGTGATCGGGAGGGGATAAGCAATCAGCCCCAGCATTTT. Its translation: CASSDREGISNQPQHF.

The V call is TRBV28, the J call TRBJ2-7, with D perhaps TRBD1 (5 bases). Between the trimmed V and J ends, which lost 3 bases and 7 bases, there was a span of 25 bases. This CDR3 has 17 residues. Germline V lookup: CDR1 MDHEN, CDR2 SYDVKM. This CDR3 is CASSFSLMGQGNREQYF. CDR3 nucleotide sequence: TGTGCCAGCAGTTTTTCTCTGATGGGTCAGGGAAATCGAGAGCAGTACTTC. The entire variable domain, with the rest obtained from reference TRBV28 and TRBJ2-7, is as follows: DVKVTQSSRYLVKRTGEKVFLECVQDMDHENMFWYRQDPGLGLRLIYFSYDVKMKEKGDIPEGYSVSREKKERFSLILESASTNQTSMYLCASSFSLMGQGNREQYFGPGTRLTVT.

The chain has TRBV15 and TRBJ2-3, with 8 bases fitting TRBD2. From germline, CDR1 is LNHNV and CDR2 YYDKDF (reference sequence). J gave up 6 bases and V 6 bases, and 5 bases lay outside the gene matches. The CDR3 loop spans 13 amino acids. As DNA, the CDR3 is TGTGCCACCAGGCACACTAGCGGTGATACGCAGTATTTT. This sequence encodes CATRHTSGDTQYF.

The chain couples TRBV27 to TRBJ1-6; maybe TRBD1 (5 bases). Between the trimmed V and J ends, which lost 5 bases and 8 bases, there was a span of 7 bases. CDR3 length: 12 residues. Germline CDR1 and CDR2: MNHEY and SMNVEV (reference sequence). The CDR3 bases are TGTGCCAGCAGTCCGGGGGATTCACCCCTCCACTTT. Amino acids: CASSPGDSPLHF.

The V call is TRBV6-5, the J call TRBJ2-2; TRBD1 is a possible D gene (5 bases). The V end was cut by 3 bases, the J end by 5 bases, with 7 bases between. This CDR3 comprises 13 residues. The germline gives CDR1 MNHEY, CDR2 SVGAGI. CDR3 DNA sequence: TGTGCCAGCAGTTATAGGGGAACCGGGGAGCTGTTTTTT. This gives the protein CASSYRGTGELFF.

The CDR3 sequence is CATSDSARVSSYNEQFF. CDR3 sequence (DNA): TGTGCCACCAGTGATTCGGCCAGGGTAAGCTCCTACAATGAGCAGTTCTTC. This chain uses TRBV24-1 with TRBJ2-1, with TRBD1 as a possible D gene (5 bases). Trimming took off 2 bases at V and 0 bases at J, with 13 bases between the two ends. Germline CDR1 and CDR2: KGHDR and SFDVKD. The CDR3 sequence is 17 residues long.

The rearrangement uses TRBV6-4 and TRBJ2-6; D call uncertain. V lost 3 bases and J lost 2, with 5 bases in between. The CDR3 is made up of 14 amino acids. Per germline, CDR1 MRHNA and CDR2 SNTAGT. This CDR3 reads CASSDHTGANVLTF. The CDR3 DNA reads TGTGCCAGCAGTGATCACACTGGGGCCAACGTCCTGACTTTC.

This clone was observed a single time. The V and J genes are TRBV4-1 and TRBJ2-5; 8 bases agree with TRBD2. The ends lost 0 bases at V and 5 bases at J; junction bases unmatched: 11. The CDR3 runs 17 residues. Germline V gene sequence: CDR1 MGHRA, CDR2 YSYEKL. The chain's CDR3 is CASSQDQIAGGEETQYF. CDR3 in DNA: TGCGCCAGCAGCCAAGATCAAATCGCGGGGGGTGAGGAGACCCAGTACTTC.

V gene TRBV11-3 combines with J gene TRBJ1-4; 9 bases agree with TRBD1. Looked up from germline, CDR1 is SGHNT and CDR2 is YENEEA. Trimming cost V 5 bases and J 8 bases; bases outside gene matches: 15. The CDR3 extends over 17 amino acids. The CDR3 DNA reads TGTGCCAGCAGCCCCCGGGGAATGACAGGGGGAAACGAAAAACTGTTTTTT. Protein product: CASSPRGMTGGNEKLFF.

The DNA for the CDR3 is TGCAGCGTTGTGGTGGGGCCTGGAAACACCATATATTTT. It is translated as CSVVVGPGNTIYF. The V gene is TRBV29-1, the J gene TRBJ1-3; perhaps TRBD1 as D (5 bases). The germline CDR1 and CDR2 sequences are SQVTM and ANQGSEA. With 4 bases removed from V and 2 bases from J, the gap between germline ends came to 9 bases. The CDR3 runs to 13 residues. The full variable domain, its missing parts supplied by reference TRBV29-1 and TRBJ1-3, is SAVISQKPSRDICQRGTSLTIQCQVDSQVTMMFWYRQQPGQSLTLIATANQGSEATYESGFVIDKFPISRPNLTFSTLTVSNMSPEDSSIYLCSVVVGPGNTIYFGEGSWLTVV.

The chain couples TRBV4-1 to TRBJ2-3; possibly TRBD2 for D (5 bases). This CDR3 is 13 amino acids long. CDR1 and CDR2 from the germline V gene are MGHRA and YSYEKL. V shed 1 base and J shed 11 bases, with 13 bases lying between them. CDR3 coding DNA: TGCGCCAGCAGCCAAGGGACTGATTGGGAGCAGTATTTT. Protein product: CASSQGTDWEQYF.

The chain is built from TRBV24-1 and TRBJ2-3; 8 positions agree with TRBD2. Germline CDR1 is KGHDR and CDR2 is SFDVKD. The junction had 6 bases not matched to a gene; V was cut back by 9 bases and J by 2 bases. The CDR3 sequence is 14 residues long. The CDR3 sequence: CATATSDYTDTQYF. In DNA, the CDR3 is TGTGCCACCGCGACTAGCGACTACACAGATACGCAGTATTTT.

This rearrangement joins TRBV30 to TRBJ1-1; no clear D. The length of the CDR3 is 11 residues. Germline V lookup: CDR1 GTSNPN, CDR2 SVGIG (reference sequence). Trimming removed 1 base at V and 5 bases at J, with 5 bases between. The CDR3 coding sequence is TGTGCCTGGAGTGGGAGGACTGAAGCTTTCTTT. Residues: CAWSGRTEAFF.

This clone is a singleton in its sample. The junction differs from germline at one of its ends, possibly a read error. The chain combines TRBV27 with TRBJ2-3, with 9 bases aligning to TRBD2. The CDR3 spans 12 residues. In germline, CDR1 is MNHEY, CDR2 SMNVEV (reference sequence). The CDR3: CASRGPGGRALF. The CDR3 DNA follows: TGTGCCAGCAGGGGTCCGGGCGGGAGGGCCCTATTT.